The 5 T cell receptor beta chains given below trace back to one sample, sequenced in a study of blood T cells in healthy people across ages. A second PCR, run for about 7 to 11 cycles, used a sample-barcoded 5' primer plus a J-beta primer mix. TCRdb processed the 5' RACE reads anew with MiXCR; each CDR3 protein has one entry. The repertoire holds about 1.8 million distinct CDR3 sequences, roughly 49% seen once, with over 2% in the top ten. Sequencing used blood. These receptors were obtained from a middle-aged woman in good health.

V and J are TRBV7-8 and TRBJ2-5; 11 bases line up with TRBD2. Germline CDR1 reads SGHVS; CDR2 reads FQNEAQ. V shed 1 base, J shed 5 bases, and the junction held 6 bases outside the gene matches. The CDR3 sequence is 16 residues long. CDR3 coding DNA: TGTGCCAGCAGCTTAGGGACCTTAGCGGGAGGGGAGACCCAGTACTTC. Its translation is CASSLGTLAGGETQYF.

For this clonotype: The junction and the germline gene differ at one end; a read error may be behind it. The rearrangement joins TRBV6-6 to TRBJ2-1; 11 bases align to TRBD1. The CDR3 runs 14 residues. Germline V gene data show CDR1 as MNHNY and CDR2 as SVGAGI (reference sequence). CDR3 protein: CASIYGTGGNEQFF. CDR3 bases: TGTGCCAGCATTTACGGGACAGGGGGCAATGAGCAGTTCTTC.

The CDR3 nucleotides read TGTGCCAGCATAGCGGGGCGGGAGACCCAGTACTTC. Protein product: CASIAGRETQYF. This sequence joins TRBV5-5 and TRBJ2-5, with 8 bases aligning to TRBD2. J lost 5 bases, V lost 6 bases, and 3 bases had no gene match. This CDR3 region has 12 residues. Looked up from germline, CDR1 is SGHKS and CDR2 is YYEKEE (reference sequence).

The J gene is TRBJ2-7, the V gene TRBV5-1, with TRBD2 matching 12 bases. V dropped 6 bases and J dropped 3; count of bases not matched to a gene: 7. This CDR3 comprises 15 residues. Germline CDR1 SGHRS, CDR2 YFSETQ. The CDR3 spells CASTPTSGGVYEQYF. Here the CDR3 DNA reads TGCGCCAGCACCCCGACTAGCGGGGGAGTCTACGAGCAGTACTTC.

A few counts support this clonotype. The V and J genes are TRBV6-2 or TRBV6-3 and TRBJ1-1, with TRBD1 matching over 7 bases. Germline CDR1 reads MNHEY; CDR2 reads SVGEGT. This CDR3 contains 14 residues. The trim removed 5 bases at V and 2 bases at J, leaving 5 bases unmatched. The CDR3 region has the DNA TGTGCCAGCAGTGACCGACAGGGTAACACTGAAGCTTTCTTT. It codes for CASSDRQGNTEAFF.